The clone carrying this TCR beta chain showed up many times. What it recognizes is unknown. This CDR3 region has 14 residues. The germline V and J ends were trimmed by 6 bases and 7 bases, with 19 bases remaining between them. The germline gives CDR1 LGHNA, CDR2 YNFKEQ. A single record per CDR3 protein comes from TCRdb applying MiXCR to the RT-PCR reads. Among roughly 780,000 distinct CDR3 sequences listed, 15% to 20% were seen once. The entry originates in a study of response to subunit inactivated influenza vaccine. Study-wide results and caveats: It was suggested by the authors that few new T cells are recruited by each seasonal influenza vaccination.

V usage is TRBV4-2 and J usage is TRBJ2-7; D may be TRBD2 (5 bases). The sequencing used PBMCs from blood, collected roughly 5 days after vaccination. The TCR was taken from a man between 50 and 59 years old who received an inactivated influenza vaccine. In DNA form, the CDR3 reads TGTGCCAGCAGGCCTAGCAGCCCCTACGAGGAGCAGTACTTC. It is translated as CASRPSSPYEEQYF.